The 2 T cell receptor beta chains below all came from one sample that was sequenced in a study of beta chain features in type 1 diabetes (dated by TCRdb to the late 2010s). Receptors were amplified or captured by the immunoSEQ multiplex PCR assay. The High Capacity cDNA Reverse Transcription Kit was used to reverse transcribe all of the isolated RNA, meaning that expressed TCRB transcripts were what got sequenced. This is the immuneACCESS table as TCRdb keeps it, with only in-frame sequences that have V and J called. A part of the clones is gone; compared with another copy, unresolved V genes explain less than half, and the rest is unexplained. The sample table shows about 360,000 clones, and 10% to 15% are seen once. The ten largest make up more than 0.015% of the sample. What was sequenced was naive CD4+ T cells from blood. The meaning of the sample's cell subset or site label: true naive CD4+ T cells. All receptors derive from a man aged 18 to 35 in good health.

This clone was observed a single time. The V gene is TRBV18, the J gene TRBJ2-1; 7 bases are a match to TRBD1. The CDR3 has 16 residues. Germline V gene sequence: CDR1 KGHSH, CDR2 LQKENI. V lost 0 bases to trimming and J lost 5 bases; unmatched junction nucleotides: 7. The CDR3 reads CASSPPHRGRDNEQFF. CDR3 in DNA: TGTGCCAGCTCACCACCCCACAGGGGAAGGGACAATGAGCAGTTCTTC.

The chain carries TRBV5-1 and TRBJ1-2, with D tentatively TRBD1 (6 bases). CDR3 length: 14 residues. From germline, CDR1 is SGHRS and CDR2 YFSETQ. V was clipped by 1 base and J by 3 bases, with 10 bases between them. CDR3 in DNA: TGCGCCAGCAGCTTGACCCCAGGGGACTATGGCTACACCTTC. This translates into CASSLTPGDYGYTF.